These T cell receptor beta chains were read from a single sample in a study of multiple sclerosis patients with progressive multifocal leukoencephalopathy. The protocol was immunoSEQ multiplex PCR, while the TCRdb copy is restricted to in-frame clones and leaves out a portion. The sample contains tens of thousands of clones, around nine tenths of which appear only once. The material sequenced was PBMCs. The receptors come from a human donor with multiple sclerosis. CDR3s include the opening cysteine and the closing phenylalanine or tryptophan. Each record gives: V gene, clone size, J gene, D gene, CDR3 DNA, CDR3 protein. The D gene is left open where the match is weak. Rows may omit the clone size; those that give it use once, few, many or a size class.

>TRBV7-6|NA|TRBJ2-2|NA
TGTGCCAGCCGCCCCAATACGGGGGTCGGGGAGCTGTTTTTT
CASRPNTGVGELFF
>TRBV6-5|NA|TRBJ2-7|NA
TGTGCCAGCAGTTATGCGACAGACTCCTACGAGCAGTACTTC
CASSYATDSYEQYF
>TRBV5-1|NA|TRBJ2-2|NA
TGCGCCAGCAGCTCAAACACAAACACCGGGGAGCTGTTTTTT
CASSSNTNTGELFF
>TRBV7-3|NA|TRBJ2-1|TRBD1
TGTGCCAGCAGCTTAGGGACAGCGGACCAAACGAACAATGAGCAGTTCTTC
CASSLGTADQTNNEQFF
>TRBV5-5|NA|TRBJ1-1|NA
TGTGCCAGCAGCTTGGTGGCCGAGAACACTGAAGCTTTCTTT
CASSLVAENTEAFF
>TRBV7-2|NA|TRBJ1-1|NA
TGTGCCAGCAGCTTAGGGAGGGCAGTTGAAGCTTTCTTT
CASSLGRAVEAFF
>TRBV9|NA|TRBJ2-1|TRBD2
TGTGCCAGCAGCGTAGAGGGTCAAGCGGGGGGATCGGATGAGCAGTTCTTC
CASSVEGQAGGSDEQFF
>TRBV6-1|once|TRBJ1-1|TRBD1
TGTGCCAGCAAGACAGGGATGTCCACTGAAGCTTTCTTT
CASKTGMSTEAFF
>TRBV11-2|NA|TRBJ1-2|NA
TGTGCCAGCAGCCCGGACCTCGGGTATGGCTACACCTTC
CASSPDLGYGYTF
>TRBV7-2|once|TRBJ2-1|NA
TGTGCCAGCAGCTTAGTCGGCGGCGGAGCTGAGCAGTTCTTC
CASSLVGGGAEQFF
>TRBV29-1|NA|TRBJ1-1|NA
TGCAGCGCCCGGCGGGGACAGAACACTGAAGCTTTCTTT
CSARRGQNTEAFF
>TRBV30|NA|TRBJ1-2|NA
TGTGCCGGGGGGGCAGGGGTGTTTTACTATGGCTACACCTTC
CAGGAGVFYYGYTF
>TRBV9|NA|TRBJ1-3|TRBD1
TGTGCCAGCAGCATTACAGGGGGAAGTGGAAACACCATATATTTT
CASSITGGSGNTIYF
>TRBV30|NA|TRBJ2-7|NA
TGTGCCTGGAGGTCCGGTGGAACCTACGAGCAGTACTTC
CAWRSGGTYEQYF
>TRBV5-6|NA|TRBJ2-3|TRBD2
TGTGCCAGCAGCGACGAACCGGGACTAGCGGGGGATCTAGATACGCAGTATTTT
CASSDEPGLAGDLDTQYF
>TRBV2|once|TRBJ1-2|NA
TGTGCCAGCAGTTCCGCGTCAAGGACTAACTATGGCTACACCTTC
CASSSASRTNYGYTF
>TRBV14|NA|TRBJ1-1|NA
TGTGCCAGCAGCCCTCAGGGTCCCACTGAAGCTTTCTTT
CASSPQGPTEAFF